This TCR beta chain was found in a study of blood T cell repertoires in COVID-19. The wider study: Samples came from the United States, Italy and Spain, spanning acute and convalescent COVID-19. T cells, B-cell-depleted T cells, or PBMCs supplied cDNA or gDNA.

The table came from immunoSEQ multiplex PCR; TCRdb's copy has only in-frame clones and leaves some out. The sample includes 90,000 or so clones, about nine tenths of them seen just once. CDR3 length equals 12 residues. The V end lost 3 bases, the J end lost 2 bases, and 8 bases lay between the germline ends. From germline, CDR1 is DFQATT and CDR2 SNEGSKA (reference sequence). This clonotype originated in a man aged 55 to 70 with COVID-19, enrolled during active disease. The source material was peripheral blood. The chain combines TRBV20-1 with TRBJ2-7, with D unclear. CDR3 loop: CSASESAYEQYF. The DNA for the CDR3 is TGCAGTGCTAGTGAGTCAGCCTACGAGCAGTACTTC.